These 12 T cell receptor beta chains share one sample of origin, sequenced in a study of regulatory T cells in long-lasting Graves disease. Specified time point: newly diagnosed GD, antithyroid drugs for less than 3 months. There was RNA extracted from PBMCs, and the TCR library was made from it. Construction of TCR beta libraries relied on iRepertoire HTBI primers and on Arm-PCR targeting CDR3 regions. TCRdb reanalysed the multiplex PCR reads using MiXCR and keeps one entry per CDR3 protein. Of roughly 500,000 distinct CDR3 sequences listed, around 13% are singletons. The sample was also reused in another study, on T cells in Graves' hyperthyroidism and ophthalmopathy.

The sequencing used peripheral blood mononuclear cells (PBMCs), collected at new diagnosis, from a patient treated with antithyroid drugs. The receptors were gathered from a woman aged 45-60 years with Graves disease.

This clonotype appeared once. The chain carries TRBV7-2 and TRBJ1-4, with D tentatively TRBD1 (5 bases). With 5 bases removed from V and 3 bases from J, the gap between germline ends came to 13 bases. This CDR3 is 15 amino acids long. CDR1 SGHTA and CDR2 FQGNSA come from the germline V gene. The CDR3 region has the DNA TGTGCCAGCAGCGGGCAGGGTGTTGCTAATGAAAAACTGTTTTTT. This gives the protein CASSGQGVANEKLFF.

This clonotype was recorded at least ten times. The chain recombines TRBV20-1 with TRBJ2-5, with a weak D call TRBD1 (6 bases). The germline CDR1 and CDR2 sequences are DFQATT and SNEGSKA (reference sequence). CDR3 length: 15 residues. Trimming cost V 0 bases and J 1 base, with 12 bases left between them. The chain's CDR3 is CSARDYRGGQETQYF. The CDR3 nucleotides read TGCAGTGCTAGAGACTACCGAGGGGGCCAAGAGACCCAGTACTTC.

This clonotype was found many times. The rearrangement uses TRBV7-8 and TRBJ2-1, with 9 bases aligning to TRBD1. CDR1 and CDR2 (germline): SGHVS, FQNEAQ. V lost 7 bases and J lost 2; bases outside the gene matches: 9. This CDR3 comprises 16 residues. The CDR3 here is CASTAGTGRPYNEQFF. CDR3 DNA sequence: TGTGCCAGCACCGCCGGGACAGGGAGACCCTACAATGAGCAGTTCTTC. Based on the CDR3 plus reference TRBV7-8 and TRBJ2-1, the full variable domain is GAGVSQSPRYKVAKRGQDVALRCDPISGHVSLFWYQQALGQGPEFLTYFQNEAQLDKSGLPSDRFFAERPEGSVSTLKIQRTQQEDSAVYLCASTAGTGRPYNEQFFGPGTRLTVL.

This clonotype has a count of ten or more. The chain uses TRBV18 and TRBJ2-7, with 11 bases matching TRBD2. The CDR3 loop spans 15 amino acids. Trimming removed 1 base from V and 4 bases from J; junction bases left unmatched: 3. Looked up from germline, CDR1 is KGHSH and CDR2 is LQKENI. The chain's CDR3 is CASSPQTSGTYEQYF. CDR3 DNA: TGTGCCAGCTCACCACAGACTAGCGGGACGTACGAGCAGTACTTC.

This clonotype showed up many times. This chain uses TRBV28 with TRBJ1-1; the D is unclear. Trimming removed 6 bases at V and 6 bases at J, with 8 bases between. CDR1 is MDHEN, CDR2 SYDVKM, per germline. The CDR3 totals 11 residues. CDR3 coding DNA: TGTGCCAGCAGGGAGAGGGCTGAAGCTTTCTTT. This gives the protein CASRERAEAFF.

This clonotype has more than one count but fewer than ten. The chain links TRBV4-1 to TRBJ2-5; a weak D match, TRBD2 (5 bases). Trimming pared 1 base from V and 2 bases from J, leaving 8 bases between. CDR1 MGHRA and CDR2 YSYEKL come from the germline V gene. The CDR3 length is 14 residues. The CDR3 sequence is CASSQVSGQETQYF. The CDR3 DNA reads as TGCGCCAGCAGCCAAGTCTCGGGACAAGAGACCCAGTACTTC.

J is TRBJ1-1 and V is TRBV27, with 10 nucleotides matching TRBD1. Per the germline V gene, CDR1 is MNHEY and CDR2 is SMNVEV (reference sequence). The CDR3 has 16 amino acids. V gave up 3 bases and J gave up 1 base; unmatched junction bases: 5. The CDR3, as DNA: TGTGCCAGCAGTTTCCAAGGACAGGGGGAGAACACTGAAGCTTTCTTT. Its translation is CASSFQGQGENTEAFF.

At least ten counts were recorded for this clonotype. The chain couples TRBV12-3 or TRBV12-4 to TRBJ2-3, with 7 bases identical to TRBD2. This CDR3 is 15 amino acids long. The trim removed 5 bases at V and 7 bases at J, leaving 12 bases unmatched. DNA of the CDR3: TGTGCCAGCAGTCCGCGGCTAGCGGACCTTTATACGCAGTATTTT. It translates to CASSPRLADLYTQYF.

This clonotype was seen many times. The chain employs TRBV6-1 and TRBJ2-1; 7 positions match TRBD1. Per germline, CDR1 MNHNS and CDR2 SASEGT. The CDR3 is 15 residues long. Trimming took 6 bases from V and 8 from J; bases not matched to a gene: 13. The CDR3 reads CASRTGFVGVDEQFF. CDR3 bases: TGTGCCAGCAGGACAGGGTTTGTAGGTGTTGATGAGCAGTTCTTC.

For the CDR3, the DNA is TGTGCCAGTAGTGCCGGAGGACTAGCGGGGTACAATGAGCAGTTCTTC. Translating it yields CASSAGGLAGYNEQFF. V gene TRBV19 combines with J gene TRBJ2-1; TRBD2 matches 12 bases. The CDR3 sequence is 16 residues long. Trimming cost V 5 bases and J 4 bases; bases outside gene matches: 6. Germline assignment: CDR1 LNHDA and CDR2 SQIVND (reference sequence).

The chain combines TRBV7-6 with TRBJ1-4; D not certain. V was cut by 0 bases and J by 7 bases, with 18 bases left in between. The germline CDR1 and CDR2 sequences are SGHVS and FNYEAQ. This CDR3 region has 17 residues. CDR3 region: CASSLATPGSWGEKLFF. CDR3 sequence (DNA): TGTGCCAGCAGCTTAGCTACTCCGGGTTCGTGGGGTGAAAAACTGTTTTTT.

The rearrangement uses TRBV28 and TRBJ2-7; D is undetermined. V lost 3 bases to trimming and J lost 6 bases, with 6 bases between them. The V gene's germline CDR1 is MDHEN and CDR2 SYDVKM. This CDR3 comprises 11 residues. CDR3 protein: CASSFRSEQYF. The CDR3 DNA follows: TGTGCCAGCAGTTTCAGGAGCGAGCAGTACTTC.